In this sample, the clone carrying this T cell receptor (beta chain) turned up once. Its antigen is still unknown. The assay was immunoSEQ multiplex PCR, and TCRdb's table has in-frame clones only and misses some. Of over 85,000 clones in the sample, around nine tenths were seen once. Germline V gene data show CDR1 as SGHAT and CDR2 as FQNNGV. The CDR3 length is 15 residues. The trim removed 4 bases at V and 7 bases at J, leaving 5 bases unmatched. This sample stems from a study of T cell responses to AZD1222 COVID-19 vaccine. Study-level points and caveats: It was only a handful of AZD1222 recipients who were seropositive at baseline. Reports say nearly half of spike-specific TCRs go after unmutated variant regions. The donor group comprised mostly white British people and more females; the analysis possibly underestimated clonal diversity.

Doses given second, at about 4 or about 12 weeks, were pooled. This chain uses TRBV11-2 with TRBJ2-1, with 12 bases fitting TRBD2. The sequence came from an adult who received the AZD1222 COVID-19 vaccine. The sample consisted of peripheral blood, taken 28 days after the second AZD1222 dose. The CDR3 spells CASSSRLAGENEQFF. As DNA, the CDR3 is TGTGCCAGCAGCTCTCGACTAGCGGGGGAAAATGAGCAGTTCTTC.